What follows are 10 T cell receptor beta chains derived from one specimen sequenced in a study of blood T cells in healthy people across ages. Sample-barcoded 5' priming and a J-beta primer mix drove a second PCR of roughly 7 to 11 cycles. MiXCR was run by TCRdb on the 5' RACE reads, yielding one entry per CDR3 protein. The sample shows some 1.4 million distinct CDR3 sequences, around two fifths of them seen only once. The sequencing sample was made of blood. These receptors were obtained from a woman aged 18-29 years in good health.

The V and J genes are TRBV7-8 and TRBJ2-1; 11 bases are a match to TRBD2. Germline CDR1 and CDR2: SGHVS and FQNEAQ. J gave up 8 bases and V 0 bases, and 3 bases lay outside the gene matches. The CDR3 loop spans 15 amino acids. The CDR3, as DNA: TGTGCCAGCAGCTTAGCGGGACTAGCGGTCGATGAGCAGTTCTTC. Its protein product is CASSLAGLAVDEQFF. The full variable domain, in which reference TRBV7-8 and TRBJ2-1 provide the parts outside the CDR3, is GAGVSQSPRYKVAKRGQDVALRCDPISGHVSLFWYQQALGQGPEFLTYFQNEAQLDKSGLPSDRFFAERPEGSVSTLKIQRTQQEDSAVYLCASSLAGLAVDEQFFGPGTRLTVL.

CDR3: CASSLDPINGEQYF. The DNA for the CDR3 is TGTGCCAGCAGCTTAGACCCGATAAATGGGGAGCAGTACTTC. The chain carries TRBV11-2 and TRBJ2-5, with TRBD2 as a possible D gene (5 bases). Germline CDR1 reads SGHAT; CDR2 reads FQNNGV. The CDR3 loop spans 14 amino acids. V dropped 0 bases and J dropped 11 bases, with 16 bases sitting between them. Variable domain in full (rest from reference TRBV11-2 and TRBJ2-5): EAGVAQSPRYKIIEKRQSVAFWCNPISGHATLYWYQQILGQGPKLLIQFQNNGVVDDSQLPKDRFSAERLKGVDSTLKIQPAKLEDSAVYLCASSLDPINGEQYFGPGTRLLVL.

The rearrangement joins TRBV2 to TRBJ2-4; TRBD2 matches at 11 bases. V lost 0 bases to trimming and J lost 13 bases; unmatched junction nucleotides: 26. The CDR3 length is 21 residues. Per the germline V gene, CDR1 is SNHLY and CDR2 is FYNNEI. The CDR3 DNA follows: TGTGCCAGCAGTGAAGCGCTTCAAGTAGCGGGGGGGCCGAGGTCAATCAATGAGCAGTACTTC. Protein sequence: CASSEALQVAGGPRSINEQYF.

This clonotype was picked up a small number of times. The V and J genes are TRBV6-5 and TRBJ2-1; D is possibly TRBD1 or TRBD2 (5 bases each). The germline V gene has CDR1 MNHEY and CDR2 SVGAGI. Trimming shortened V by 3 bases and J by 1 base, and 10 bases separated the two germline ends. The CDR3 consists of 15 residues. CDR3 nucleotides: TGTGCCAGCAGTTATCGGGACGGGTCCTACAATGAGCAGTTCTTC. It translates to CASSYRDGSYNEQFF.

This clonotype was seen more than once but under ten times. The rearrangement uses TRBV7-3 and TRBJ2-3; TRBD2 agrees at 9 bases. The germline gives CDR1 SGHTA, CDR2 FQGTGA. The CDR3 has 15 amino acids. Trimming removed 5 bases from V and 1 base from J; junction bases left unmatched: 4. This CDR3 is CASSGRTSGTDTQYF. The CDR3 coding sequence is TGTGCCAGCAGCGGACGGACTAGCGGCACAGATACGCAGTATTTT.

This clonotype was detected only a few times. The rearrangement links TRBV7-2 to TRBJ2-1, with D possibly TRBD2 on 6 matching bases. Germline V gene lookup returns CDR1 SGHTA and CDR2 FQGNSA. Deletions cut 8 bases from V and 6 bases from J, with 32 bases between. The CDR3 runs 19 residues. The CDR3 sequence: CASGLEGLLSDSPVNEQFF. CDR3 in DNA: TGTGCCAGCGGATTGGAGGGATTATTAAGCGATTCTCCGGTCAATGAGCAGTTCTTC.

In nucleotides, the CDR3 is TGTGCCAGCAGGGGGATCGGCGGGAGTTCTTCCGAGCAGTACTTC. It yields the protein CASRGIGGSSSEQYF. The chain recombines TRBV12-3 or TRBV12-4 with TRBJ2-7; 7 bases match TRBD2. With V trimmed by 6 bases and J by 6 bases, 14 bases remained unmatched. The CDR3 covers 15 residues.

The rearrangement joins TRBV5-1 to TRBJ2-5, with TRBD1 identical over 9 bases. The assigned J gene may be wrong: the sequence end matches TRBJ2-7 better. Per germline, CDR1 SGHRS and CDR2 YFSETQ. This CDR3 has 15 residues. The CDR3 nucleotides are TGCGCCAGCAGCCACTTGGACAGGGGAGCCTACGAGCAGTACTTC. Translation: CASSHLDRGAYEQYF.

There are a few counts of this clonotype. The chain carries TRBV3-1 and TRBJ1-2; 8 bases line up with TRBD1. This CDR3 is built from 15 residues. The germline CDR1 and CDR2 sequences are LGHDT and YNNKEL (reference sequence). V lost 3 bases to trimming and J lost 11 bases; unmatched junction nucleotides: 14. The CDR3 DNA sequence: TGTGCCAGCAGCCACCTCTCGGGACAGGACGGTGGATACACCTTC. This translates into CASSHLSGQDGGYTF.

As concerns this clonotype: One end of the junction varies from germline; a read error may be responsible. V and J are TRBV24-1 and TRBJ2-3, with TRBD2 identical over 12 bases. The CDR3 consists of 18 residues. Germline V gene data show CDR1 as KGHDR and CDR2 as SFDVKD. CDR3 sequence (DNA): TGTGCCACCAGGGGAGCTAGCGGGGGGGCCGAGGCCCCAGATATGCAGTATTTT. Translation: CATRGASGGAEAPDMQYF.